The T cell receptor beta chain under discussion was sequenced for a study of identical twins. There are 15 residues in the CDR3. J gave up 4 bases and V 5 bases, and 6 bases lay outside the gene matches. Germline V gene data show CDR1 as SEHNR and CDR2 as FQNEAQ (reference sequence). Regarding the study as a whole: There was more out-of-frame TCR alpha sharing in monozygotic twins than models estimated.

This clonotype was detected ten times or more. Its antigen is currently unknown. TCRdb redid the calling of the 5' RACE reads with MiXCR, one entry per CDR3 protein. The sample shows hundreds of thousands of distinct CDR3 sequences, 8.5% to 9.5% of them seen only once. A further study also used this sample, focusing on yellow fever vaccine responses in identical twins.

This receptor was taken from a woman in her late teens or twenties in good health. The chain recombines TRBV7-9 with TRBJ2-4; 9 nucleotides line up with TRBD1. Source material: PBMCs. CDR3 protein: CASSAGTGLKNIQYF. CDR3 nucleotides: TGTGCCAGCAGCGCCGGGACAGGGTTGAAAAACATTCAGTACTTC.